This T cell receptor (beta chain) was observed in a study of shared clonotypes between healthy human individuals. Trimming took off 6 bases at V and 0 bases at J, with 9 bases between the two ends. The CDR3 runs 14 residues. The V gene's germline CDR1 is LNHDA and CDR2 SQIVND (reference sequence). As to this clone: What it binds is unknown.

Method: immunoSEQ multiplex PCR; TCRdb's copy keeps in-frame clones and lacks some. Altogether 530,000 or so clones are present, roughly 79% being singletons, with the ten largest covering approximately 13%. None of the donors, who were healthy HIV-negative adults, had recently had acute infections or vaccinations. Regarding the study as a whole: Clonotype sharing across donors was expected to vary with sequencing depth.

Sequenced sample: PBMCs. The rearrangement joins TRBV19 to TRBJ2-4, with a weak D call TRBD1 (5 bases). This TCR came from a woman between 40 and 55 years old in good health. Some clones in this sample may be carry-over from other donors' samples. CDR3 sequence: CASSTRVAKNIQYF. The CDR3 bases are TGTGCCAGTAGCACCAGGGTAGCCAAAAACATTCAGTACTTC. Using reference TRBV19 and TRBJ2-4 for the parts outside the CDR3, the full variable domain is DGGITQSPKYLFRKEGQNVTLSCEQNLNHDAMYWYRQDPGQGLRLIYYSQIVNDFQKGDIAEGYSVSREKKESFPLTVTSAQKNPTAFYLCASSTRVAKNIQYFGAGTRLSVL.